The 30 T cell receptor beta chains below all came from one sample that was sequenced in a study of CD8 T cells in Susac syndrome. RNA amounts of roughly 0.45 to 1 ug underwent reverse transcription with random hexamers. TCRdb recomputed calls from the immunoSEQ multiplex PCR reads with MiXCR, one row per CDR3 protein. The table includes roughly 130,000 distinct CDR3 sequences, 90% to 95% detected once. Sequencing input: CD4+ T cells from PBMCs. The receptors come from a human donor in good health.

The J gene is TRBJ2-5, the V gene TRBV7-9, with 12 bases identical to TRBD1. The V segment lost 1 base and the J segment 4 bases; nucleotides outside the gene matches: 4. Per the germline V gene, CDR1 is SEHNR and CDR2 is FQNEAQ (reference sequence). The CDR3 sequence is 16 residues long. In DNA form, the CDR3 reads TGTGCCAGCAGCTTAGGGTCGGGACAGGGGGCAGAGACCCAGTACTTC. Residues: CASSLGSGQGAETQYF.

This sequence joins TRBV28 and TRBJ2-5, with D possibly being TRBD2 (5 bases). V gave up 3 bases and J gave up 3 bases, with 11 bases separating them. CDR1 and CDR2 (germline): MDHEN, SYDVKM. The CDR3 is 14 amino acids. CDR3 bases: TGTGCCAGCAGTTTGGGCGGGCCAGAAGAGACCCAGTACTTC. The encoded protein is CASSLGGPEETQYF.

This chain connects TRBV20-1 to TRBJ2-1; a possible D gene is TRBD1 (5 bases). CDR3 length equals 12 residues. The V and J ends lost 7 bases and 7 bases respectively, with 14 bases between them. The germline gives CDR1 DFQATT, CDR2 SNEGSKA (reference sequence). The CDR3 DNA reads TGCAGTGTATGGGGCCGGTGGAATGAGCAGTTCTTC. This encodes CSVWGRWNEQFF.

The chain combines TRBV7-9 with TRBJ2-3; D gene ambiguous. Deletions cut 2 bases from V and 2 bases from J, with 8 bases between. The CDR3 has 14 amino acids. In germline, CDR1 is SEHNR, CDR2 FQNEAQ (reference sequence). In DNA form, the CDR3 reads TGTGCCAGCAGCTTATGGCCCAACACAGATACGCAGTATTTT. Translating gives CASSLWPNTDTQYF.

The chain joins TRBV29-1 to TRBJ1-3; D gene ambiguous. The CDR3 is 13 amino acids. In germline, CDR1 is SQVTM, CDR2 ANQGSEA. Trimming shortened V by 4 bases and J by 2 bases, and 9 bases separated the two germline ends. CDR3 residues: CSVGASPGNTIYF. Here the CDR3 DNA reads TGCAGCGTTGGAGCATCGCCTGGAAACACCATATATTTT.

This clonotype was detected once. V gene TRBV19 combines with J gene TRBJ2-2, with 7 bases identical to TRBD2. Germline trimming cut 6 bases from V and 4 bases from J; bases unmatched to any gene: 8. Per germline, CDR1 LNHDA and CDR2 SQIVND (reference sequence). The CDR3 runs to 15 residues. The CDR3 loop is CASSTSGAGTGELFF. In DNA form, the CDR3 reads TGTGCCAGTAGCACGAGCGGGGCCGGCACCGGGGAGCTGTTTTTT.

This clonotype was observed once. The CDR3 protein is CASSQQSGQPQHF. CDR3 coding DNA: TGTGCCAGCAGCCAACAAAGTGGTCAGCCCCAGCATTTT. V usage is TRBV3-1 and J usage is TRBJ1-5; D is uncertain. The germline CDR1 and CDR2 sequences are LGHDT and YNNKEL (reference sequence). Trimming took 2 bases from V and 6 from J, leaving 8 bases between them. The CDR3 covers 13 residues.

The chain links TRBV12-3 or TRBV12-4 to TRBJ1-2; 8 bases are shared with TRBD1. There are 12 residues in the CDR3. V lost 5 bases, J lost 8 bases, and 4 bases stayed unmatched. The CDR3 DNA sequence: TGTGCCAGCAGTGCCAGGGGGCTAGGCTACACCTTC. Residues: CASSARGLGYTF.

The chain is built from TRBV27 and TRBJ2-7; D is perhaps TRBD1 (5 bases). V lost 3 bases to trimming and J lost 2 bases, with 14 bases between them. This CDR3 contains 15 residues. The V gene's germline CDR1 is MNHEY and CDR2 SMNVEV (reference sequence). The CDR3 protein is CASSFKGVAPYEQYF. Here the CDR3 DNA reads TGTGCCAGCAGTTTTAAAGGGGTCGCTCCCTACGAGCAGTACTTC.

J is TRBJ1-4 and V is TRBV5-1, with D unclear. Germline V lookup: CDR1 SGHRS, CDR2 YFSETQ. V shed 1 base and J shed 5 bases, with 6 bases lying between them. The CDR3 has 13 residues. The CDR3 DNA follows: TGCGCCAGCAGCTTGCACAGCAATGAAAAACTGTTTTTT. It is translated as CASSLHSNEKLFF.

The chain joins TRBV2 to TRBJ2-5; 7 bases line up with TRBD2. Germline values: CDR1 SNHLY, CDR2 FYNNEI. V was clipped by 8 bases and J by 5 bases; unmatched bases: 2. The CDR3 consists of 11 residues. The CDR3, as DNA: TGTGCCAGCTGGGGGGGGGAGACCCAGTACTTC. Translation gives CASWGGETQYF.

The chain joins TRBV6-4 to TRBJ2-1; TRBD2 matches 8 bases. The CDR3 runs 16 residues. Germline CDR1 MRHNA, CDR2 SNTAGT. V shed 2 bases and J 5 bases; nucleotides not matched to a gene: 8. The CDR3 DNA is TGTGCCAGCAGTGACCCGGGGCCGGGAGGGAACAATGAGCAGTTCTTC. Translation: CASSDPGPGGNNEQFF.

The V gene is TRBV12-3 or TRBV12-4, the J gene TRBJ2-4; no reliable D call. Trimming removed 4 bases at V and 6 bases at J, with 7 bases between. This CDR3 has 12 residues. This CDR3 is CASSYVRNIQYF. The CDR3 nucleotides read TGTGCCAGCAGTTATGTCAGAAACATTCAGTACTTC.

V gene TRBV3-1 combines with J gene TRBJ2-1; no clear D gene. CDR3 size: 15 residues. CDR1 and CDR2 (germline): LGHDT, YNNKEL (reference sequence). The V and J ends lost 4 bases and 0 bases respectively, with 10 bases between them. CDR3 coding DNA: TGTGCCAGCAGCCGGACCGAAAGCTCCTACAATGAGCAGTTCTTC. It encodes CASSRTESSYNEQFF.

This chain links TRBV5-4 with TRBJ1-3; D is unresolved. The length of the CDR3 is 15 residues. Trimming stripped 4 bases from V and 0 bases from J, with 11 bases between. Germline CDR1 SGHNT, CDR2 YYREEE (reference sequence). CDR3: CASSPDLSSGNTIYF. The CDR3 DNA is TGTGCCAGCAGCCCGGACTTGAGCTCTGGAAACACCATATATTTT.

The genes are TRBV3-1 and TRBJ2-1, with 8 bases identical to TRBD2. V dropped 4 bases and J dropped 9; count of bases not matched to a gene: 8. Looked up from germline, CDR1 is LGHDT and CDR2 is YNNKEL (reference sequence). The CDR3 extends over 14 amino acids. CDR3 residues: CASSRPTSEGEQFF. The CDR3, as DNA: TGTGCCAGCAGCCGCCCGACTAGCGAAGGTGAGCAGTTCTTC.

CDR3 protein: CASSRGTGADTQYF. CDR3 in DNA: TGTGCCAGCAGCCGTGGGACAGGAGCAGATACGCAGTATTTT. V usage is TRBV12-3 or TRBV12-4 and J usage is TRBJ2-3; 8 nucleotides match TRBD1. With 6 bases clipped from V and 4 bases from J, the junction kept 6 bases outside the gene matches. This CDR3 is 14 amino acids long.

The chain joins TRBV30 to TRBJ2-5; D gene uncertain. The CDR3 runs to 11 residues. Trimming stripped 1 base from V and 5 bases from J, with 5 bases between. Per the germline V gene, CDR1 is GTSNPN and CDR2 is SVGIG (reference sequence). The CDR3 region has the DNA TGTGCCTGGAGTGACGAGGAGACCCAGTACTTC. Protein product: CAWSDEETQYF.

The genes are TRBV6-5 and TRBJ2-1; possible D gene TRBD1, 5 bases. Germline V gives CDR1 MNHEY, CDR2 SVGAGI. Trimming left V 4 bases short and J 7 bases short, with 17 bases between. This CDR3 is built from 15 residues. The CDR3 loop reads CASSSEGAPWNEQFF. CDR3 bases: TGTGCCAGCAGTTCGGAAGGGGCGCCCTGGAATGAGCAGTTCTTC.

The chain has TRBV18 and TRBJ2-7; D remains unclear. Germline assignment: CDR1 KGHSH and CDR2 LQKENI. Trimming took 3 bases from V and 3 from J, leaving 3 bases between them. This CDR3 has 11 residues. CDR3 bases: TGTGCCAGCTCACCGGGCTACGAGCAGTACTTC. Its translation is CASSPGYEQYF.

The chain uses TRBV5-1 and TRBJ2-5; TRBD2 matches at 7 bases. Trimming took 1 base from V and 5 from J; bases not matched to a gene: 2. Germline V gene data show CDR1 as SGHRS and CDR2 as YFSETQ. The CDR3 spans 13 residues. As DNA, the CDR3 is TGCGCCAGCAGCTTGTTCGGGGGGGAGACCCAGTACTTC. Its translation is CASSLFGGETQYF.

The chain is built from TRBV9 and TRBJ2-5; D ambiguous. This CDR3 is built from 16 residues. In germline, CDR1 is SGDLS, CDR2 YYNGEE. V dropped 0 bases and J dropped 2 bases, with 14 bases sitting between them. The CDR3 is CASSVGYLGWQETQYF. In DNA, the CDR3 is TGTGCCAGCAGCGTAGGGTATTTGGGGTGGCAAGAGACCCAGTACTTC.

This rearrangement joins TRBV3-1 to TRBJ1-1; D gene unclear. The CDR3 covers 12 residues. Germline loops: CDR1 LGHDT, CDR2 YNNKEL (reference sequence). The V end was cut by 7 bases, the J end by 5 bases, with 11 bases between. DNA for the CDR3: TGTGCCAGCACCGAAGTCGGGACTGAAGCTTTCTTT. Translated: CASTEVGTEAFF.

This chain connects TRBV20-1 to TRBJ2-1, with 8 bases that match TRBD2. Germline CDR1 and CDR2: DFQATT and SNEGSKA (reference sequence). The CDR3 sequence is 13 residues long. V shed 4 bases, J shed 4 bases, and the junction held 3 bases outside the gene matches. The DNA of the CDR3 is TGCAGTGCTACTTCGGGGGGGTACAATGAGCAGTTCTTC. This codes for CSATSGGYNEQFF.

This clonotype came up once. V gene TRBV3-1 combines with J gene TRBJ1-2; D gene ambiguous. This CDR3 is built from 14 residues. Trimming shortened V by 1 base and J by 7 bases, and 13 bases separated the two germline ends. Germline V gives CDR1 LGHDT, CDR2 YNNKEL (reference sequence). The CDR3 DNA sequence: TGTGCCAGCAGCCAAGGCGGGTCCCCGCTTGGCTACACCTTC. Residues: CASSQGGSPLGYTF.

The chain is built from TRBV5-1 and TRBJ2-3; D ambiguous. Trimming left V 6 bases short and J 6 bases short, with 11 bases between. This CDR3 is 12 amino acids long. Germline V gives CDR1 SGHRS, CDR2 YFSETQ. The CDR3 DNA sequence: TGCGCCAGCATTGGATTTTCGGATACGCAGTATTTT. Protein sequence: CASIGFSDTQYF. Looking up the rest from reference TRBV5-1 and TRBJ2-3 gives the full variable domain: KAGVTQTPRYLIKTRGQQVTLSCSPISGHRSVSWYQQTPGQGLQFLFEYFSETQRNKGNFPGRFSGRQFSNSRSEMNVSTLELGDSALYLCASIGFSDTQYFGPGTRLTVL.

The V call is TRBV4-1, the J call TRBJ2-4; D not resolved. Per the germline V gene, CDR1 is MGHRA and CDR2 is YSYEKL. This CDR3 comprises 17 residues. Deletions cut 1 base from V and 0 bases from J, with 13 bases between. The CDR3 is CASSQGVPLIAKNIQYF. The CDR3 region has the DNA TGCGCCAGCAGCCAAGGGGTACCGCTTATAGCCAAAAACATTCAGTACTTC.

This chain uses TRBV7-2 with TRBJ1-1; the D is unclear. Deletions cut 1 base from V and 7 bases from J, with 7 bases between. CDR3 length: 12 residues. Germline CDR1 and CDR2: SGHTA and FQGNSA. The CDR3 reads CASSLEVGEAFF. CDR3 bases: TGTGCCAGCAGCTTAGAGGTCGGTGAAGCTTTCTTT.

The chain carries TRBV6-1 and TRBJ2-5; tentative D call: TRBD1 (5 bases). The CDR3 covers 12 residues. V lost 7 bases, J lost 4 bases, and 10 bases lay in between. Looked up from germline, CDR1 is MNHNS and CDR2 is SASEGT. The CDR3 sequence: CASKQVGETQYF. DNA of the CDR3: TGTGCCAGCAAACAGGTTGGAGAGACCCAGTACTTC.

This clonotype was recorded only once. The chain is built from TRBV19 and TRBJ2-2; D is perhaps TRBD2 (7 bases). V lost 7 bases to trimming and J lost 5 bases, with 17 bases between them. The CDR3 has 15 amino acids. Germline CDR1 LNHDA, CDR2 SQIVND (reference sequence). The DNA of the CDR3 is TGTGCCAGTAAAGGGGGGGCGACGCGGACCGGGGAGCTGTTTTTT. Its translation: CASKGGATRTGELFF.